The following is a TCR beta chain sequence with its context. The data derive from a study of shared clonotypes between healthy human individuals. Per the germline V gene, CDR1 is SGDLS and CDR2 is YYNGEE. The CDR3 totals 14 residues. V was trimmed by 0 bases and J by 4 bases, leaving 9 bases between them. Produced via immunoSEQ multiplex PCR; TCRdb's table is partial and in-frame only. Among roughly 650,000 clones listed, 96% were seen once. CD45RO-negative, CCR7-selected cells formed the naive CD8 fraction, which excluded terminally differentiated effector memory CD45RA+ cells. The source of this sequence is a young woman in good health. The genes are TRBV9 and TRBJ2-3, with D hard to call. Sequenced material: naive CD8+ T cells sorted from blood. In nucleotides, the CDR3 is TGTGCCAGCAGCGTAGGTCACGAGCCAGATACGCAGTATTTT. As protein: CASSVGHEPDTQYF.